This T cell receptor beta chain was recovered during a study of cytomegalovirus exposure and HLA in healthy donors. Study-wide findings and caveats: Previous analysis showed most TCR beta V segments were productive about 87% or about 30% of the time. Donors belonging to an Asian-associated ancestry cluster reportedly showed fewer N-insertions in productive TCRs than the roughly 680-donor mean, according to what a later analysis found.

On this clone: Antigen: not known.

Germline CDR1 is MDHEN and CDR2 is SYDVKM. This CDR3 has 18 amino acids. Trimming at V came to 2 bases and at J to 3 bases, leaving 10 bases not matched to a gene. The PCR had 60 Vbeta and 13 Jbeta primers. In the original processing: Later, an analysis found some 80 million unique TCR beta chains, and 9.5 million to 11 million of these were shared. Some clones are missing from TCRdb's copy, which holds only in-frame ones; the method was immunoSEQ multiplex PCR. V and J calls and clone size are those listed in that table; D and trimming were worked out from the DNA. The sample records around 160,000 clones, about 74% being singletons.

The rearrangement uses TRBV28 and TRBJ1-1; the match to TRBD1 covers 12 bases. Sequencing input: PBMCs. The sequence came from a man between 40 and 49 years old in good health and CMV-seropositive. CDR3 sequence: CASSLPPGQGASYTEAFF. CDR3 DNA sequence: TGTGCCAGCAGTTTACCGCCGGGACAGGGGGCAAGTTACACTGAAGCTTTCTTT.